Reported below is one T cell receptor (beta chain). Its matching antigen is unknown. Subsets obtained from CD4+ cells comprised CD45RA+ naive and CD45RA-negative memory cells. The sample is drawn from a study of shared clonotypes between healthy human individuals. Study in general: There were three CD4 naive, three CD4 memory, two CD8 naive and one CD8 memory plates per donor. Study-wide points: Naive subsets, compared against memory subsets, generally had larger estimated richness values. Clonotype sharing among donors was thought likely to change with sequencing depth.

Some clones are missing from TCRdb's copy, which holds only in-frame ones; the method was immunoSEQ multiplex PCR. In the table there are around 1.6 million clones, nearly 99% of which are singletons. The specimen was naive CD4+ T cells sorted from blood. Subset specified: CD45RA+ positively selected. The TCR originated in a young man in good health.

The CDR3 reads CASGHLANTDTQYF. The CDR3 DNA sequence: TGTGCCAGCGGCCACCTGGCGAACACAGATACGCAGTATTTT. The genes are TRBV11-1 and TRBJ2-3; D is unresolved. There are 14 residues in the CDR3. The V and J ends lost 8 bases and 2 bases respectively, with 14 bases between them. Germline V gives CDR1 SGHAT, CDR2 FQDESV (reference sequence).